This entry lists 12 T cell receptor beta chains sequenced from one sample in a study of regulatory T cells in long-lasting Graves disease. Time point here: newly diagnosed GD, antithyroid drugs for less than 3 months. The TCR library was prepared using RNA isolated from PBMCs. With iRepertoire HTBI primers and Arm-PCR of CDR3 regions, TCR beta libraries were built. Via MiXCR, TCRdb re-called the multiplex PCR reads, giving one row per CDR3 protein. The table shows 400,000 to 650,000 distinct CDR3 sequences, with roughly a sixth occurring only once. This sample also appeared in a second study, on T cells in Graves' hyperthyroidism and ophthalmopathy.

The specimen was peripheral blood mononuclear cells (PBMCs), collected at new diagnosis, from a patient treated with antithyroid drugs. All receptors come from a woman aged 35-65 years with Graves disease.

This clonotype was observed many times. The chain couples TRBV2 to TRBJ1-4; D perhaps matches TRBD1 (5 bases). V was cut by 5 bases and J by 3 bases, with 10 bases left in between. Germline V lookup: CDR1 SNHLY, CDR2 FYNNEI. The CDR3 has 14 amino acids. This CDR3 is CASSIDSANEKLFF. The CDR3 DNA is TGTGCCAGCAGTATCGACAGTGCTAATGAAAAACTGTTTTTT.

This clonotype was seen a handful of times. The V gene is TRBV20-1, the J gene TRBJ1-3; unclear D gene. The ends were cut back, 0 bases at V and 0 bases at J, with 6 bases in the middle. CDR1 and CDR2 (germline): DFQATT, SNEGSKA (reference sequence). This CDR3 has 14 amino acids. In DNA form, the CDR3 reads TGCAGTGCTAGAGATGTCTTCTCTGGAAACACCATATATTTT. Its protein product is CSARDVFSGNTIYF.

This clonotype was recorded at least ten times. The chain has TRBV12-3 or TRBV12-4 and TRBJ2-7; D might be TRBD1 or TRBD2, each matching 5 bases. The CDR3 extends over 15 amino acids. V gave up 4 bases and J gave up 1 base, with 14 bases separating them. CDR3 DNA: TGTGCCAGCAGTTCCGGGGCCCTTTTATCCTACGAGCAGTACTTC. It translates to CASSSGALLSYEQYF.

This clonotype was observed at least ten times. The chain links TRBV3-1 to TRBJ2-7, with 7 bases that match TRBD2. The CDR3 length is 14 residues. The ends lost 4 bases at V and 6 bases at J; junction bases unmatched: 9. Germline V gene data show CDR1 as LGHDT and CDR2 as YNNKEL (reference sequence). In DNA form, the CDR3 reads TGTGCCAGCAGCCCCCGTGGGAGGGGCTCCGAGCAGTACTTC. Translating gives CASSPRGRGSEQYF.

This clonotype occurred a few times. The chain links TRBV6-5 to TRBJ2-1; D is perhaps TRBD2 (6 bases). Germline V CDR1 and CDR2: MNHEY, SVGAGI. This CDR3 has 15 residues. V was shortened by 0 bases and J by 6 bases, with 12 bases between the two germline ends. CDR3 DNA sequence: TGTGCCAGCAGTTACTCTTGGCTAGCGATCAATGAGCAGTTCTTC. Its translation is CASSYSWLAINEQFF.

This clonotype was counted only a few times. The chain joins TRBV4-1 to TRBJ1-3; D is undetermined. This CDR3 has 15 amino acids. Germline V gene lookup returns CDR1 MGHRA and CDR2 YSYEKL. V shed 5 bases and J shed 2 bases, with 13 bases lying between them. In DNA, the CDR3 is TGCGCCAGCAGCATCACTGGGAACCCTGGAAACACCATATATTTT. The encoded protein is CASSITGNPGNTIYF.

The chain employs TRBV19 and TRBJ1-1; 7 bases line up with TRBD1. CDR3 length: 14 amino acids. The germline V gene has CDR1 LNHDA and CDR2 SQIVND (reference sequence). CDR3 sequence reads: CAVERQGVRTEAFF. The CDR3 DNA reads as TGTGCGGTTGAGAGACAGGGAGTAAGGACTGAAGCTTTCTTT.

This clonotype was detected only a few times. This chain uses TRBV6-1 with TRBJ1-1; D gene ambiguous. The CDR3 runs 13 residues. Trimming pared 4 bases from V and 3 bases from J, leaving 9 bases between. CDR1 and CDR2 from the germline V gene are MNHNS and SASEGT. CDR3 protein: CASSAARDTEAFF. The CDR3 DNA reads as TGTGCCAGCAGTGCTGCGAGGGACACTGAAGCTTTCTTT.

About this clonotype itself: A read error may explain this, as a much larger clone is one base away. The rearrangement uses TRBV18 and TRBJ2-7; tentatively, D is TRBD1 (5 bases). Germline assignment: CDR1 KGHSH and CDR2 LQKENI. The CDR3 is made up of 16 amino acids. The DNA for the CDR3 is TGTGCCAGCCCACCCGGCTTCAGGCAGGGCTTCTACGAGCAGTACTTC. Translating gives CASPPGFRQGFYEQYF.

This clonotype was recorded many times. DNA for the CDR3: TGTGCCAGCATCGTGGAGGGGGGCACAGATACGCAGTATTTT. Translated, it gives CASIVEGGTDTQYF. V gene TRBV6-1 combines with J gene TRBJ2-3; TRBD1 or TRBD2 may be the D gene (6 bases each). V lost 7 bases to trimming and J lost 1 base, with 12 bases between them. Germline CDR1 reads MNHNS; CDR2 reads SASEGT. The CDR3 contains 14 residues.

This clonotype was found many times. The chain joins TRBV29-1 to TRBJ2-7, with 8 bases that match TRBD1. The trim removed 4 bases at V and 4 bases at J, leaving 6 bases unmatched. Germline CDR1 and CDR2: SQVTM and ANQGSEA. The CDR3 contains 13 residues. CDR3 in amino acids: CSVAGQGAYEQYF. CDR3 coding DNA: TGCAGCGTTGCCGGACAGGGAGCATACGAGCAGTACTTC.

This clonotype was seen just once. This chain links TRBV6-1 with TRBJ1-5; D perhaps matches TRBD1 (5 bases). The CDR3 has 16 residues. Trimming left V 3 bases short and J 2 bases short, with 14 bases between. CDR1 is MNHNS and CDR2 is SASEGT in the germline V gene. CDR3 coding DNA: TGTGCCAGCAGTGATATAGCAGGGTCGGGCAATCAGCCCCAGCATTTT. Its protein is CASSDIAGSGNQPQHF.